The entry below gives a single T cell receptor beta chain sequence along with its context. The source of the sample is a study of blood T cell repertoires in COVID-19. Across the whole study: The United States, Italy and Spain were the sources of the acute and convalescent COVID-19 samples. Nucleic acid was either cDNA or gDNA, and it came from T cells, B-cell-depleted T cells, or PBMCs.

As originally analysed: Estimation of nucleated cell counts was performed using reference gene primer amplification. Generated by immunoSEQ multiplex PCR, the TCRdb table keeps only in-frame clones and is missing some. V and J calls and clone size come straight from that table; D and trimming were deduced from the DNA. The sample has around 69,000 clones; about 82% are singletons. Material: peripheral blood. This receptor was identified in a woman aged 55-70 years with acute or convalescent COVID-19.

CDR3 bases: TGTGCCAGCTCAGCAGAGGGACAGAAGGCCTACAATGAGCAGTTCTTC. It specifies CASSAEGQKAYNEQFF. This chain joins TRBV18 and TRBJ2-1; 7 bases align to TRBD1. This CDR3 spans 16 amino acids. J gave up 2 bases and V 5 bases, and 9 bases lay outside the gene matches. Per the germline V gene, CDR1 is KGHSH and CDR2 is LQKENI.